Each of the 28 T cell receptor beta chains below was sequenced from the same sample in a study of T-cell memory formation after mild COVID-19. A single record per CDR3 protein comes from TCRdb applying MiXCR to the 5' RACE reads. The data show over 350,000 distinct CDR3 sequences, with approximately 15% seen just once and 20% to 25% held by the top ten. Sample: PBMCs or a T cell subset sorted from them (not recorded which). The source is a young man who had mild COVID-19 (a few samples of this study predate the infection). Cell type and time point are not known.

The J gene is TRBJ1-1, the V gene TRBV7-9; D gene ambiguous. Looked up from germline, CDR1 is SEHNR and CDR2 is FQNEAQ (reference sequence). This CDR3 has 15 amino acids. The ends were cut back, 7 bases at V and 1 base at J, with 16 bases in the middle. The CDR3 loop reads CASTGSHIPNTEAFF. The CDR3 DNA sequence: TGTGCCAGCACCGGATCGCATATCCCGAACACTGAAGCTTTCTTT. Filled out from reference TRBV7-9 and TRBJ1-1, the complete variable domain reads DTGVSQNPRHKITKRGQNVTFRCDPISEHNRLYWYRQTLGQGPEFLTYFQNEAQLEKSRLLSDRFSAERPKGSFSTLEIQRTEQGDSAMYLCASTGSHIPNTEAFFGQGTRLTVV.

This chain connects TRBV5-4 to TRBJ2-3, with 9 bases fitting TRBD1. Germline V CDR1 and CDR2: SGHNT, YYREEE (reference sequence). After removal of 4 bases from V and 5 bases from J, the junction contained 5 bases not matched to a gene. This CDR3 comprises 14 residues. CDR3 region: CASSTWTGEDTQYF. The CDR3 DNA follows: TGTGCCAGCAGCACCTGGACAGGGGAAGATACGCAGTATTTT.

The rearrangement joins TRBV4-3 to TRBJ2-7; 7 nucleotides agree with TRBD2. Losses at the gene ends were 1 base for V and 12 bases for J; bases not matched to a gene: 12. From germline, CDR1 is LGHNA and CDR2 YSLEER. The CDR3 is 14 amino acids. In DNA, the CDR3 is TGCGCCAGCAGCCAAGGTCTGGGGGACTACGTCCCGTACTTC. It is translated as CASSQGLGDYVPYF.

This clonotype came up a few times. The chain employs TRBV7-2 and TRBJ2-2, with D perhaps given as TRBD1 or TRBD2 (6 bases each). Deletions cut 4 bases from V and 8 bases from J, with 14 bases between. This CDR3 region has 14 residues. In germline, CDR1 is SGHTA, CDR2 FQGNSA. CDR3 DNA: TGTGCCAGCAGCTCCCACGGGGGCCTTGGGGAGCTGTTTTTT. Encoded protein: CASSSHGGLGELFF.

A few counts support this clonotype. The V and J genes are TRBV9 and TRBJ1-2; tentatively, D is TRBD1 (5 bases). Between the trimmed V and J ends, which lost 0 bases and 2 bases, there was a span of 8 bases. Germline V gene lookup returns CDR1 SGDLS and CDR2 YYNGEE. The CDR3 totals 14 residues. This CDR3 is CASSVAGQNYGYTF. In nucleotides, the CDR3 is TGTGCCAGCAGCGTAGCAGGGCAGAACTATGGCTACACCTTC.

The sample holds a few counts of this clonotype. The chain has TRBV10-3 and TRBJ2-7; 10 bases are a match to TRBD1. The CDR3 contains 15 residues. Unmatched junction bases numbered 12, after V lost 10 bases and J lost 3 bases. Germline V lookup: CDR1 ENHRY, CDR2 SYGVKD. The CDR3 is CATDVSGQGIYEQYF. The CDR3 DNA follows: TGTGCCACAGACGTTTCGGGACAGGGGATCTACGAGCAGTACTTC.

This chain connects TRBV13 to TRBJ1-2; D may be TRBD1 (6 bases). V was trimmed by 5 bases and J by 3 bases, leaving 13 bases between them. The germline V gene encodes CDR1 PRHDT and CDR2 FYEKMQ (reference sequence). There are 14 residues in the CDR3. The CDR3 DNA follows: TGTGCCAGCAGCCGCCTCACAGGGTACTATGGCTACACCTTC. It yields the protein CASSRLTGYYGYTF.

This clonotype came up a few times. The rearrangement joins TRBV21-1 to TRBJ1-2; the D call in the table, TRBD1, was not verified against the DNA. TRBV21-1 is recorded as a pseudogene. The CDR3 runs to 15 residues. The CDR3, as DNA: TGTGCCAGCAGCATCAACAGGGGGACGAACTATGGCTACACCTTC. Amino acid sequence: CASSINRGTNYGYTF.

The chain recombines TRBV21-1 with TRBJ2-2; the table calls TRBD2, which could not be checked here. TRBV21-1 is a pseudogene. This CDR3 is built from 16 residues. Written as DNA, the CDR3 is TGTGCCAGCAGCAACCCTGGCGGGACGAACACCGGGGAGCTGTTTTTT. Its translation is CASSNPGGTNTGELFF.

This clonotype was recorded a few times. The chain couples TRBV5-6 to TRBJ2-7, with D perhaps being TRBD1 or TRBD2 (5 bases each). CDR1 and CDR2 from the germline V gene are SGHDT and YYEEEE. V lost 4 bases and J lost 4, with 18 bases in between. This CDR3 spans 15 amino acids. CDR3 nucleotide sequence: TGTGCCAGCAGCACCTGGGACCGGACCCGGTACGAGCAGTACGTC. It codes for CASSTWDRTRYEQYV.

The V gene is TRBV2, the J gene TRBJ2-5; D possibly matches TRBD1 or TRBD2 (5 bases each). Per the germline V gene, CDR1 is SNHLY and CDR2 is FYNNEI. V lost 7 bases to trimming and J lost 4 bases, with 10 bases between them. The CDR3 is 12 amino acids. The CDR3 DNA follows: TGTGCCAGCATCGGGGCGGGAGAGACCCAGTACTTC. This translates into CASIGAGETQYF.

V and J are TRBV7-9 and TRBJ1-1; 9 bases line up with TRBD1. The CDR3 contains 14 residues. Germline CDR1 SEHNR, CDR2 FQNEAQ (reference sequence). The V and J ends lost 6 bases and 1 base, in that order; junction bases with no gene match: 3. The CDR3 DNA sequence: TGTGCCAGCAGGGGACAGGGCGCGAACACTGAAGCTTTCTTT. Amino acid sequence: CASRGQGANTEAFF. Together with reference TRBV7-9 and TRBJ1-1, the CDR3 gives the full variable domain: DTGVSQNPRHKITKRGQNVTFRCDPISEHNRLYWYRQTLGQGPEFLTYFQNEAQLEKSRLLSDRFSAERPKGSFSTLEIQRTEQGDSAMYLCASRGQGANTEAFFGQGTRLTVV.

V gene TRBV2 combines with J gene TRBJ2-7; possibly TRBD2 for D (6 bases). The CDR3 consists of 15 residues. Trimming left V 3 bases short and J 3 bases short, with 15 bases between. Germline CDR1 SNHLY, CDR2 FYNNEI. CDR3 sequence reads: CASSDVGRGSYEQYF. The CDR3 bases are TGTGCCAGCAGTGATGTTGGACGGGGGAGCTACGAGCAGTACTTC.

The chain employs TRBV6-5 and TRBJ1-1; 9 nucleotides match TRBD1. Germline-derived CDR1 and CDR2 are MNHEY and SVGAGI. The V gene end was trimmed by 4 bases and the J gene end by 5 bases; junction bases not matched to a gene: 14. The CDR3 length is 17 residues. CDR3 in DNA: TGTGCCAGCAGTTCGGCATCATACAGGGGGCGAAAGACTGAAGCTTTCTTT. It encodes CASSSASYRGRKTEAFF.

This clonotype was detected only a few times. The chain's CDR3 is CASSPQGATPYEQYF. Here the CDR3 DNA reads TGCGCCAGCAGCCCACAGGGGGCAACCCCCTACGAGCAGTACTTC. J is TRBJ2-7 and V is TRBV5-1, with 9 bases matching TRBD1. The CDR3 contains 15 residues. V lost 4 bases, J lost 2 bases, and 7 bases stayed unmatched. Germline V gives CDR1 SGHRS, CDR2 YFSETQ.

The count of this clonotype is one. The V call is TRBV19, the J call TRBJ2-7; D gene unclear. This CDR3 is built from 12 residues. The V end was cut by 6 bases, the J end by 0 bases, with 6 bases between. In germline, CDR1 is LNHDA, CDR2 SQIVND (reference sequence). CDR3 sequence reads: CASRMASYEQYV. The CDR3 nucleotides read TGTGCCAGTAGAATGGCCTCCTACGAGCAGTACGTC.

A few counts support this clonotype. V gene TRBV10-3 combines with J gene TRBJ2-2, with TRBD2 matching over 12 bases. The length of the CDR3 is 17 residues. Germline assignment: CDR1 ENHRY and CDR2 SYGVKD. V was clipped by 4 bases and J by 5 bases; unmatched bases: 8. DNA of the CDR3: TGTGCCATCAGTGCCCTACTAGCGGGGGGTGAGACCGGGGAGCTGTTTTTT. This gives the protein CAISALLAGGETGELFF.

This clonotype was counted many times. This chain links TRBV11-2 with TRBJ2-5, with a tentative D call TRBD1 (5 bases). The CDR3 contains 11 residues. Germline lookup yields CDR1 SGHAT and CDR2 FQNNGV. V was trimmed by 5 bases and J by 9 bases, leaving 10 bases between them. The CDR3 DNA reads TGTGCCAGCAGCCCAGGGCCTTCCCAGTACTTC. Amino acids: CASSPGPSQYF.

The rearrangement joins TRBV5-1 to TRBJ1-6; 9 bases are a match to TRBD1. The CDR3 consists of 13 residues. Germline V gene lookup returns CDR1 SGHRS and CDR2 YFSETQ. V trimming: 5 bases; J trimming: 12 bases; junction bases outside the gene matches: 6. The DNA of the CDR3 is TGCGCCAGCAGTCATAACAGGGGGCAACCCCTCCACTTT. It codes for CASSHNRGQPLHF.

This clonotype was counted a few times. The V and J genes are TRBV9 and TRBJ1-5, with D possibly matching TRBD1 (5 bases). The germline V and J ends were trimmed by 3 bases and 4 bases, with 14 bases remaining between them. Per the germline V gene, CDR1 is SGDLS and CDR2 is YYNGEE. The CDR3 has 15 amino acids. The CDR3 region is CASSGGPNPNQPQHF. The CDR3 bases are TGTGCCAGCAGCGGGGGACCCAACCCGAATCAGCCCCAGCATTTT.

This clonotype was counted between two and nine times. The V and J genes are TRBV5-1 and TRBJ2-7; 8 nucleotides match TRBD2. The CDR3 extends over 13 amino acids. The V segment lost 3 bases and the J segment 5 bases; nucleotides outside the gene matches: 4. Germline V gene sequence: CDR1 SGHRS, CDR2 YFSETQ. For the CDR3, the DNA is TGCGCCAGCAGCTCGTCCGGGAGGGACGAGCAGTACTTC. Translation gives CASSSSGRDEQYF. The full variable domain, rest sourced from reference TRBV5-1 and TRBJ2-7, is KAGVTQTPRYLIKTRGQQVTLSCSPISGHRSVSWYQQTPGQGLQFLFEYFSETQRNKGNFPGRFSGRQFSNSRSEMNVSTLELGDSALYLCASSSSGRDEQYFGPGTRLTVT.

V usage is TRBV12-3 or TRBV12-4 and J usage is TRBJ1-1; the D gene is possibly TRBD1 (6 bases). The V end was cut by 0 bases, the J end by 4 bases, with 9 bases between. CDR3 length: 14 amino acids. The CDR3 bases are TGTGCCAGCAGTTTAGCGCCAGGGGCCACTGAAGCTTTCTTT. This translates into CASSLAPGATEAFF.

This clonotype was seen only a few times. The J gene is TRBJ1-1, the V gene TRBV29-1; no firm D call. Germline CDR1 SQVTM, CDR2 ANQGSEA. V dropped 5 bases and J dropped 5 bases, with 15 bases sitting between them. This CDR3 has 13 amino acids. The CDR3 coding sequence is TGCAGCGTTATGGAAGATTTGGAGACTGAAGCTTTCTTT. This gives the protein CSVMEDLETEAFF.

A remark on this clonotype: Sequence at one end of the junction differs from germline and may be a read error. The chain links TRBV3-1 to TRBJ1-2; no clear D. The CDR3 spans 13 residues. In germline, CDR1 is LGHDT, CDR2 YNNKEL (reference sequence). In DNA form, the CDR3 reads TGTGGGACGAGCTGGGGTACTAACTGTGGCTACACCTTC. Its protein is CGTSWGTNCGYTF.

The chain has TRBV4-3 and TRBJ2-7; TRBD2 might be the D (5 bases). Germline CDR1 reads LGHNA; CDR2 reads YSLEER. The V end was cut by 1 base, the J end by 7 bases, with 11 bases between. The CDR3 has 13 amino acids. CDR3 bases: TGCGCCAGCAGCCAAGTGGCGGGCGGGGAGCAGTACTTC. Its protein is CASSQVAGGEQYF.

The chain links TRBV7-6 to TRBJ2-3, with D possibly matching TRBD1 (7 bases). The CDR3 is 14 amino acids. Germline CDR1 SGHVS, CDR2 FNYEAQ. V lost 1 base and J lost 6, with 11 bases in between. The CDR3 nucleotides read TGTGCCAGCAGCTTAGTTCCAGGGGGGGATACGCAGTATTTT. It specifies CASSLVPGGDTQYF.

This clonotype was seen a few times. This chain uses TRBV6-5 with TRBJ2-3, with TRBD1 matching over 7 bases. The CDR3 sequence is 14 residues long. J lost 5 bases, V lost 3 bases, and 5 bases had no gene match. CDR1 and CDR2 (germline): MNHEY, SVGAGI. The DNA of the CDR3 is TGTGCCAGCAGTTATTGGGACAGAGGAGATACGCAGTATTTT. Amino acid sequence: CASSYWDRGDTQYF.

The chain has TRBV5-1 and TRBJ2-5; 10 bases map to TRBD2. Germline CDR1 is SGHRS and CDR2 is YFSETQ. CDR3 length: 18 residues. With V trimmed by 1 base and J by 4 bases, 13 bases remained unmatched. The CDR3 region is CASSLSSSGGAWGETQYF. CDR3 coding DNA: TGCGCCAGCAGCTTGAGTTCCAGCGGGGGGGCCTGGGGAGAGACCCAGTACTTC.